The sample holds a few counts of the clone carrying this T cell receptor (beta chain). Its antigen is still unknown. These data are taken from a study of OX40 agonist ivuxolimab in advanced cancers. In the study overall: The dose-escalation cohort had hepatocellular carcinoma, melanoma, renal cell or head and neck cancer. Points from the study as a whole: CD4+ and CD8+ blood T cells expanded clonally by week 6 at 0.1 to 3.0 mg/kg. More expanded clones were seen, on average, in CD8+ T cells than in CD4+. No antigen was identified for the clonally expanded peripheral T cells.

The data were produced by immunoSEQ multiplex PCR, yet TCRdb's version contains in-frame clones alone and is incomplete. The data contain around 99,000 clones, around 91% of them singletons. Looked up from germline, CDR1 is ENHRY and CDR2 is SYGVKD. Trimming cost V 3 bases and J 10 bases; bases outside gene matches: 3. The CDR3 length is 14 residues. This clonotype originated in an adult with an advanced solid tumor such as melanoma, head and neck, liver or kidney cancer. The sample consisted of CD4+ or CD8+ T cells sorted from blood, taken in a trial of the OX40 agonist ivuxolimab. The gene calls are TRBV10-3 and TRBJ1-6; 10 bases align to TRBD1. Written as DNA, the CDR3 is TGTGCCATCAGTGACCGGGACAGGGGATCACCCCTCCACTTT. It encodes CAISDRDRGSPLHF.